This is a list of T cell receptor beta chains from one sample in a study of blood T cell repertoires in COVID-19. Using immunoSEQ multiplex PCR, the repertoire was profiled, and TCRdb retains in-frame clones only, with some absent. Of 350,000 to 400,000 clones listed, 80% to 95% were seen once; the top ten hold roughly 0.9%. The sequenced sample consisted of PBMCs or T cells enriched from blood (not recorded which). Receptors originate from a woman aged 40-49 years who had been exposed to COVID-19. Both conserved end residues are part of each CDR3. The D gene is left open where the match is weak. Expanded clones are given a class, and other clones once, few, many or no size at all.

D: .
J: TRBJ1-5
V: TRBV13
size: .
DNA: TGTGCCAGCAGCTCTGGCAGAAATGGGCCCCAGCATTTT
CDR3: CASSSGRNGPQHF

D: TRBD2
J: TRBJ2-5
V: TRBV29-1
size: .
DNA: TGCAGCGTTGAGGCAGCGGGGCAGACCCAGTACTTC
CDR3: CSVEAAGQTQYF

D: TRBD1
J: TRBJ1-5
V: TRBV28
size: .
DNA: TGTGCCAGCTCAAGTTCCGGGACAGGGGGTCAGCCCCAGCATTTT
CDR3: CASSSSGTGGQPQHF

D: TRBD2
J: TRBJ2-1
V: TRBV10-3
size: .
DNA: TGTGCCATCAGTGAGTCGGGCGGGGATAGCGGGAGGAGAAATGAGCAGTTCTTC
CDR3: CAISESGGDSGRRNEQFF

D: .
J: TRBJ2-2
V: TRBV3-1/TRBV3-2
size: .
DNA: TGTGCCAGCAGCCAAGATACTAGCAGCACCGGGGAGCTGTTTTTT
CDR3: CASSQDTSSTGELFF

D: TRBD2
J: TRBJ2-5
V: TRBV19
size: .
DNA: TGTGCCACCATGTCGGGGAGAGCGGGAGGTCAGGAGACCCAGTACTTC
CDR3: CATMSGRAGGQETQYF

D: .
J: TRBJ2-7
V: TRBV6-5
size: once
DNA: TGTGCCAGCAAGTTTGGCGTCCTAGGCGAGCAGTACTTC
CDR3: CASKFGVLGEQYF

D: .
J: TRBJ2-4
V: TRBV2
size: .
DNA: TGTGCCACTACGGGACTAGCCAAAAACATTCAGTACTTC
CDR3: CATTGLAKNIQYF

D: .
J: TRBJ1-1
V: TRBV20-1
size: .
DNA: TGCAGTGCTAGTAGGATAGGGGGGGCCGGGGAAGCTTTCTTT
CDR3: CSASRIGGAGEAFF

D: .
J: TRBJ2-1
V: TRBV18
size: .
DNA: TGTGCCAGCTCACCTACGGCGGGGATATACAATGAGCAGTTCTTC
CDR3: CASSPTAGIYNEQFF

D: TRBD1
J: TRBJ1-2
V: TRBV27
size: .
DNA: TGTGCCAGCAGTCGGAGACAGGGCGCCAACTATGGCTACACCTTC
CDR3: CASSRRQGANYGYTF

D: .
J: TRBJ1-5
V: TRBV7-2
size: .
DNA: TGTGCCAGCGGAAAACAGGGTAATCAGCCCCAGCATTTT
CDR3: CASGKQGNQPQHF

D: .
J: TRBJ1-5
V: TRBV6-5
size: .
DNA: TGTGCCAGCAAGCCTAGACAGTCTAATCAGCCCCAGCATTTT
CDR3: CASKPRQSNQPQHF

D: TRBD2
J: TRBJ2-7
V: TRBV6-5
size: .
DNA: TGTGCCAGCAGTTACCCCGGGGAGGGGAAATACGAGCAGTACTTC
CDR3: CASSYPGEGKYEQYF

D: TRBD1
J: TRBJ1-4
V: TRBV27
size: .
DNA: TGTGCCAGCAGTTGGGGACAGGACGGTGAAAAACTGTTTTTT
CDR3: CASSWGQDGEKLFF

D: TRBD2
J: TRBJ2-3
V: TRBV19
size: .
DNA: TGTGCCAGTAGTACGGGGAGGGTCGCAGATACGCAGTATTTT
CDR3: CASSTGRVADTQYF

D: .
J: TRBJ1-1
V: TRBV12-3/TRBV12-4
size: .
DNA: TGTGCCAGCAGCCGCCAGGACACTGAAGCTTTCTTT
CDR3: CASSRQDTEAFF

D: .
J: TRBJ2-2
V: TRBV18
size: .
DNA: TGTGCCAGCTCACAGATAGGAGCTTCCGCCGGGGAGCTGTTTTTT
CDR3: CASSQIGASAGELFF

D: .
J: TRBJ2-1
V: TRBV28
size: .
DNA: TGTGCCAGCAGTTTGGGAGGTAGCTCCTACAATGAGCAGTTCTTC
CDR3: CASSLGGSSYNEQFF

D: .
J: TRBJ1-1
V: TRBV7-3
size: few
DNA: TGTGCCAGCAGCTCCGGTAGGGGGAGCACTGAAGCTTTCTTT
CDR3: CASSSGRGSTEAFF

D: TRBD1
J: TRBJ2-1
V: TRBV12-5
size: .
DNA: TGTGCTAGTGGCCGTGGGACAGGGAGCTACAATGAGCAGTTCTTC
CDR3: CASGRGTGSYNEQFF

D: TRBD1
J: TRBJ1-5
V: TRBV2
size: few
DNA: TGTGCCAGCAGCCGGGACAGGGGAGCCATCAATCAGCCCCAGCATTTT
CDR3: CASSRDRGAINQPQHF

D: TRBD1
J: TRBJ2-7
V: TRBV6-5
size: .
DNA: TGTGCCAGCAGTTACACCGGGACAGGGGTTGGAGAGCAGTACTTC
CDR3: CASSYTGTGVGEQYF

D: .
J: TRBJ2-3
V: TRBV19
size: once
DNA: TGTGCCAGTAGTACTACGGACTATCGGGAGCGAGCTACGCAGTATTTT
CDR3: CASSTTDYRERATQYF

D: TRBD2
J: TRBJ2-1
V: TRBV15
size: .
DNA: TGTGCCACCAGCAGTCTTACTGGGACTAGCCTGGTTAGAGGTGAGCAGTTCTTC
CDR3: CATSSLTGTSLVRGEQFF

D: .
J: TRBJ1-1
V: TRBV11-1
size: .
DNA: TGTGCCAGCAGCTTAGCCAGGGACACTGAAGCTTTCTTT
CDR3: CASSLARDTEAFF

D: TRBD1
J: TRBJ1-3
V: TRBV27
size: .
DNA: TGTGCCAGCAGTGCACAGGGGTCTGGAAACACCATATATTTT
CDR3: CASSAQGSGNTIYF

D: .
J: TRBJ2-2
V: TRBV21-1
size: few
DNA: TGTGCCAGCAGCAACCCCCCCGCCGGGGAGCTGTTTTTT
CDR3: CASSNPPAGELFF

D: TRBD1
J: TRBJ1-5
V: TRBV5-8
size: .
DNA: TGTGCCAGCCGAGCAACAGGGGGCGGACAGCCCCAGCATTTT
CDR3: CASRATGGGQPQHF

D: .
J: TRBJ1-2
V: TRBV27
size: .
DNA: TGTGCCAGCACCGTGCGTCAAGGACTTAACTATGGCTACACCTTC
CDR3: CASTVRQGLNYGYTF

D: .
J: TRBJ2-1
V: TRBV6-2/TRBV6-3
size: .
DNA: TGTGCCAGCAGTCGACGACAATACAATGAGCAGTTCTTC
CDR3: CASSRRQYNEQFF

D: .
J: TRBJ1-1
V: TRBV12-5
size: .
DNA: TGTGCTAGTGGTTCTCTTCGGTGGGGCCTGAACACTGAAGCTTTCTTT
CDR3: CASGSLRWGLNTEAFF

D: .
J: TRBJ1-1
V: TRBV24-1
size: .
DNA: TGTGCCACCAGTGACGGGGTTCCGAACACTGAAGCTTTCTTT
CDR3: CATSDGVPNTEAFF

D: TRBD2
J: TRBJ2-3
V: TRBV4-3
size: .
DNA: TGCGCCAGCAGCCAGGATAGCGGGACCACAGATACGCAGTATTTT
CDR3: CASSQDSGTTDTQYF

D: TRBD1
J: TRBJ1-1
V: TRBV7-3
size: .
DNA: TGTGCCAGCAGCTTAGCCCGGGGACAGGCAATCTTTACTGAAGCTTTCTTT
CDR3: CASSLARGQAIFTEAFF

D: .
J: TRBJ1-1
V: TRBV29-1
size: .
DNA: TGCAGCGTTCTCACCCGTAGTACTGAAGCTTTCTTT
CDR3: CSVLTRSTEAFF

D: TRBD2
J: TRBJ2-1
V: TRBV27
size: .
DNA: TGTGCCAGCAGTTTGCTAGCGGGAGGATCCAATGAGCAGTTCTTC
CDR3: CASSLLAGGSNEQFF

D: TRBD1
J: TRBJ1-6
V: TRBV5-1
size: .
DNA: TGCGCCAGCAGCTTGGGACAGGGCGACTCACCCCTCCACTTT
CDR3: CASSLGQGDSPLHF

D: TRBD1
J: TRBJ1-2
V: TRBV6-5
size: once
DNA: TGTGCCAGCATAATAGACAGGGGGGCCTATGGCTACACCTTC
CDR3: CASIIDRGAYGYTF

D: TRBD1
J: TRBJ1-2
V: TRBV29-1
size: .
DNA: TGCAGCCTAAAGGGGGCGTCGGACTATGGCTACACCTTC
CDR3: CSLKGASDYGYTF

D: .
J: TRBJ2-1
V: TRBV27
size: .
DNA: TGTGCCAGCAGCCGAGGCCGCGAGCAGTTCTTC
CDR3: CASSRGREQFF

D: TRBD1
J: TRBJ2-3
V: TRBV18
size: .
DNA: TGTGCCAGCTCCCCCTTAAGGGACAGGGCCACAGATACGCAGTATTTT
CDR3: CASSPLRDRATDTQYF

D: .
J: TRBJ2-2
V: TRBV9
size: .
DNA: TGTGCCAGCAGCGCAGGGGCCGGGGAGCTGTTTTTT
CDR3: CASSAGAGELFF

D: TRBD2
J: TRBJ2-1
V: TRBV29-1
size: .
DNA: TGCGGGGCCACTCGACGGAGCGGGAGTTTGAATGAGCAGTTCTTC
CDR3: CGATRRSGSLNEQFF

D: TRBD1
J: TRBJ2-2
V: TRBV18
size: .
DNA: TGTGCCAGCTGCGACAGGGGGGCGAACACCGGGGAGCTGTTTTTT
CDR3: CASCDRGANTGELFF